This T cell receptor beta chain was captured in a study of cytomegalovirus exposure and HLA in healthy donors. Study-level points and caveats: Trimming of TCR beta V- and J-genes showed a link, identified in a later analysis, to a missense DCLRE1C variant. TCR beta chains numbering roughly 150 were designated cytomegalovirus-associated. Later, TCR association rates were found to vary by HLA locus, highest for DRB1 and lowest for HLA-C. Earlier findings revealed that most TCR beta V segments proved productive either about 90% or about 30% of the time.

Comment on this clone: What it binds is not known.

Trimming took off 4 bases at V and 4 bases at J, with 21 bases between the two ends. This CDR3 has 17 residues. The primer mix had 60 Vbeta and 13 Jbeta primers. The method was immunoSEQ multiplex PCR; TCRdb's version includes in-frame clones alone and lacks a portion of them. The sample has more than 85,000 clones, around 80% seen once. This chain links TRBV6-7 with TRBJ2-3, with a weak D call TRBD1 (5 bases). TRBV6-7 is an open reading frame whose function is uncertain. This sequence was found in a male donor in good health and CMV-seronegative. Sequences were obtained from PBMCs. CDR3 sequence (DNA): TGTGCCAGCAGTTTCTCCCTCCGAGGACACGAGGCAGATACGCAGTATTTT. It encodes CASSFSLRGHEADTQYF.